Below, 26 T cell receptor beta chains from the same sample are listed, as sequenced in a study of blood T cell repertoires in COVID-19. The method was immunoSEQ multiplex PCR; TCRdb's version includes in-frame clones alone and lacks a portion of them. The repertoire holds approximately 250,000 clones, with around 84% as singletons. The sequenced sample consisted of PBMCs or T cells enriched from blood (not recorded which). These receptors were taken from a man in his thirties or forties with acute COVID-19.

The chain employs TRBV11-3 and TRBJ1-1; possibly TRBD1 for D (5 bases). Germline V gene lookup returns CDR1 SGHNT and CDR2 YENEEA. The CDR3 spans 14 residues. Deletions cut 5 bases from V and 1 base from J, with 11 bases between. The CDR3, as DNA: TGTGCCAGCAGCGGAGGGGTTGGGAACACTGAAGCTTTCTTT. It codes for CASSGGVGNTEAFF.

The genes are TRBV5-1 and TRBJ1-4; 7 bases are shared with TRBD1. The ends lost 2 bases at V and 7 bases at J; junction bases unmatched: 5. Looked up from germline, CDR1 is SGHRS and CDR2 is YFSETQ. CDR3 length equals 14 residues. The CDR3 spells CASSLETGREKLFF. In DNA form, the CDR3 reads TGCGCCAGCAGCTTAGAGACAGGGCGTGAAAAACTGTTTTTT.

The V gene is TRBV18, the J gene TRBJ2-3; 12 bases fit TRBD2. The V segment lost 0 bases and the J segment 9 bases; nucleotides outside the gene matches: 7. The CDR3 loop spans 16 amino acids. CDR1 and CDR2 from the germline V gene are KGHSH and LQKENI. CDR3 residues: CASSPPSLAGGPTQYF. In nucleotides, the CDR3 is TGTGCCAGCTCACCACCGAGCCTAGCGGGAGGGCCAACGCAGTATTTT.

The CDR3 bases are TGTGCCAGCAGCCAGGGCCCGTTAAACATTCAGTACTTC. Its protein is CASSQGPLNIQYF. The chain carries TRBV5-4 and TRBJ2-4; possible D gene TRBD1, 5 bases. The V gene's germline CDR1 is SGHNT and CDR2 YYREEE (reference sequence). CDR3 length equals 13 residues. The V gene lost 4 bases and the J gene lost 6 bases, with 11 bases spanning the gap.

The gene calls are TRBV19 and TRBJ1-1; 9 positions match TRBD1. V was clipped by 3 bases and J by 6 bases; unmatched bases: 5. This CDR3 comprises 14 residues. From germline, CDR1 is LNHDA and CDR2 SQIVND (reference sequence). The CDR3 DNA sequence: TGTGCCAGTAGTATTAACAGGGGGCAGGCTGAAGCTTTCTTT. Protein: CASSINRGQAEAFF.

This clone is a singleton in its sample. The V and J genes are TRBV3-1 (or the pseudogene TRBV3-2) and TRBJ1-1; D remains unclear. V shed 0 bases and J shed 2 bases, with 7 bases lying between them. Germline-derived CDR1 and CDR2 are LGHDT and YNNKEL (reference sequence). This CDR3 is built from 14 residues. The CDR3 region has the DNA TGTGCCAGCAGCCAAGAAACGAGAAACACTGAAGCTTTCTTT. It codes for CASSQETRNTEAFF.

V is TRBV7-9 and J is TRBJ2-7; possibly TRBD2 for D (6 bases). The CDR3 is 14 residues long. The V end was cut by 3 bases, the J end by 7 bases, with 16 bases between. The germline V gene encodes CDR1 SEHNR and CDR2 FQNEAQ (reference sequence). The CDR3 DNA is TGTGCCAGCAGCTTCGGGCAGGGAGGTATGGAGCAGTACGTC. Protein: CASSFGQGGMEQYV.

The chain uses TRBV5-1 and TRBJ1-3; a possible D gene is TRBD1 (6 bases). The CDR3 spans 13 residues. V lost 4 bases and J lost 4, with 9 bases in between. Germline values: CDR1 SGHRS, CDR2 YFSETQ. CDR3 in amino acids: CASSRDNGNTIYF. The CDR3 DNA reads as TGCGCCAGCAGCAGGGACAACGGAAACACCATATATTTT.

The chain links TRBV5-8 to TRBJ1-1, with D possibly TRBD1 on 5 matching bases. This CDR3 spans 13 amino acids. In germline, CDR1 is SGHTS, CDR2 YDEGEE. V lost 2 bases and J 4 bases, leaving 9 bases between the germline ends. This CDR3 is CASSFSGATEAFF. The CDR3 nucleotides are TGTGCCAGCAGCTTCTCTGGGGCCACTGAAGCTTTCTTT.

DNA for the CDR3: TGTGCCAGCAGCGTAGCTGGGGAGGAGGGCTTGCGTAATGAGCAGTTCTTC. Its translation is CASSVAGEEGLRNEQFF. This rearrangement joins TRBV9 to TRBJ2-1; a weak D match, TRBD2 (6 bases). V was pared by 0 bases and J by 7 bases, with 20 bases between. CDR1 is SGDLS, CDR2 YYNGEE, per germline. The length of the CDR3 is 17 residues.

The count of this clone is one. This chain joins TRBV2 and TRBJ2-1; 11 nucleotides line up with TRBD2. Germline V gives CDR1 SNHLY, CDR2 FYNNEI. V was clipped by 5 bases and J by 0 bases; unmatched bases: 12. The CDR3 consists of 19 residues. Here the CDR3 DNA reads TGTGCCAGCAGTTCATGGACTAGCGGGTGGTCGGGCTCCTACAATGAGCAGTTCTTC. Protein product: CASSSWTSGWSGSYNEQFF. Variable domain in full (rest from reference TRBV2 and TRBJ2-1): EPEVTQTPSHQVTQMGQEVILRCVPISNHLYFYWYRQILGQKVEFLVSFYNNEISEKSEIFDDQFSVERPDGSNFTLKIRSTKLEDSAMYFCASSSWTSGWSGSYNEQFFGPGTRLTVL.

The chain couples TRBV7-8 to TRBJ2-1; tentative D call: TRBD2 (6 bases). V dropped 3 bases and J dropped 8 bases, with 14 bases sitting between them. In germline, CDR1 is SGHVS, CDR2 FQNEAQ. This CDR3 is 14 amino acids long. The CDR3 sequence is CASSLPVVADEQFF. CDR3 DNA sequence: TGTGCCAGCAGCTTGCCCGTGGTAGCGGATGAGCAGTTCTTC.

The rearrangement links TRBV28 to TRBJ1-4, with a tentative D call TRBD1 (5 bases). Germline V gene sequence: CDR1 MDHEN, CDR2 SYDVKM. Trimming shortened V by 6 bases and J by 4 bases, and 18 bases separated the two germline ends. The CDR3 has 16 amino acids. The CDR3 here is CASSPRQNRLNEKLFF. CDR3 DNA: TGTGCCAGCAGCCCTAGACAGAACCGGCTTAATGAAAAACTGTTTTTT.

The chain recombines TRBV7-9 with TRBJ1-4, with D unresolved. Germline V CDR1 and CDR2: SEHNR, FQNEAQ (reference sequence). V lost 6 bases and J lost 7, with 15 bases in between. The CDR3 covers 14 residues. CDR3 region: CASSTPPPGEKLFF. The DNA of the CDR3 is TGTGCCAGCAGTACTCCACCACCGGGTGAAAAACTGTTTTTT.

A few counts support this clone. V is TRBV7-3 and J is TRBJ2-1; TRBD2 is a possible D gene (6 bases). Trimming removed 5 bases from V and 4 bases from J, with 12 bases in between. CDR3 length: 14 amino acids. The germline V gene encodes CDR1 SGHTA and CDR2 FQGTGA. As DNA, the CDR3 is TGTGCCAGCAGCCCGGGGACTGCTTACAATGAGCAGTTCTTC. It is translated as CASSPGTAYNEQFF.

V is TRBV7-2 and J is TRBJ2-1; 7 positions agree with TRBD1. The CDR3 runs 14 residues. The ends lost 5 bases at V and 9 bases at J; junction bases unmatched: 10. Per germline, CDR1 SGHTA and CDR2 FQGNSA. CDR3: CASSQGVVWSEQFF. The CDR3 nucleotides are TGTGCCAGCAGCCAGGGGGTAGTTTGGAGTGAGCAGTTCTTC.

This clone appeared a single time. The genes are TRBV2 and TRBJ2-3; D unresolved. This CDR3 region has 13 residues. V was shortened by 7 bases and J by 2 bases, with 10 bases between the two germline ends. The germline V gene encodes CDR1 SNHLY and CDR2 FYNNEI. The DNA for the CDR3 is TGTGCCAGCACAGGCCCACCCACAGATACGCAGTATTTT. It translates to CASTGPPTDTQYF.

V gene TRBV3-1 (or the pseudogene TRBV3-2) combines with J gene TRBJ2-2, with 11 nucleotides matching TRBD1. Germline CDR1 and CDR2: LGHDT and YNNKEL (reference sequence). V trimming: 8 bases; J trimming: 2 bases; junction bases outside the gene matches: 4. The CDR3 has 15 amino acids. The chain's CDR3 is CASSRTGGNTGELFF. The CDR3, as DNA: TGTGCCAGCTCCCGGACAGGGGGCAACACCGGGGAGCTGTTTTTT.

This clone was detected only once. The DNA of the CDR3 is TGTGCCAGCAGAGACACCACCGGGGAGCTGTTTTTT. This codes for CASRDTTGELFF. J is TRBJ2-2 and V is TRBV12-3 or TRBV12-4; D is uncertain. The CDR3 totals 12 residues. Trimming removed 6 bases from V and 4 bases from J, with 6 bases in between.

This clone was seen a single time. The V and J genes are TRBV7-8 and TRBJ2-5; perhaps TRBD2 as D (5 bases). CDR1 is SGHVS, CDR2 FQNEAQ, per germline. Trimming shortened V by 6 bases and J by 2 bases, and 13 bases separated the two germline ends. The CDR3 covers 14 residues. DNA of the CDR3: TGTGCCAGCAGGGGTAGCAGACTACAAGAGACCCAGTACTTC. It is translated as CASRGSRLQETQYF.

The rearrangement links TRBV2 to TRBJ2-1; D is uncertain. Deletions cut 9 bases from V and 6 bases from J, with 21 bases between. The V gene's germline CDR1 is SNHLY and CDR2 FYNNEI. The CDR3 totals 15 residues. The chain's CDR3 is CASTPGTLAINEQFF. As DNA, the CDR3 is TGTGCCAGTACCCCAGGTACACTCGCCATCAATGAGCAGTTCTTC. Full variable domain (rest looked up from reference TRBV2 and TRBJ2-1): EPEVTQTPSHQVTQMGQEVILRCVPISNHLYFYWYRQILGQKVEFLVSFYNNEISEKSEIFDDQFSVERPDGSNFTLKIRSTKLEDSAMYFCASTPGTLAINEQFFGPGTRLTVL.

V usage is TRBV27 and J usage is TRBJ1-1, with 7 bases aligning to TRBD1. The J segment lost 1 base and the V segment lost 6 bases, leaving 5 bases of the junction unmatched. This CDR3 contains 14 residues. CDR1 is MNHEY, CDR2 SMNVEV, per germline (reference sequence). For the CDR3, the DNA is TGTGCCAGCAGACCGGACAGGAGGAACACTGAAGCTTTCTTT. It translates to CASRPDRRNTEAFF.

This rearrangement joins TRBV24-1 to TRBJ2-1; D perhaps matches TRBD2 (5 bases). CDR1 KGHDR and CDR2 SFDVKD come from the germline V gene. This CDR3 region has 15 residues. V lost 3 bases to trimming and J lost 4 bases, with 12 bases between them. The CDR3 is CATSDRRGPYNEQFF. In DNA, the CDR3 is TGTGCCACCAGTGATCGGAGAGGGCCTTACAATGAGCAGTTCTTC.

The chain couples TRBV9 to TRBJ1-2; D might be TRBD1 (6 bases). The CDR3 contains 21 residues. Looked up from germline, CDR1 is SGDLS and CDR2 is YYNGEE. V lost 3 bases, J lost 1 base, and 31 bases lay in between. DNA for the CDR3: TGTGCCAGCAGCGCCCGAGACTCTACAGGGTCTTGGGGTCCCTTTAACTATGGCTACACCTTC. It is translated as CASSARDSTGSWGPFNYGYTF.

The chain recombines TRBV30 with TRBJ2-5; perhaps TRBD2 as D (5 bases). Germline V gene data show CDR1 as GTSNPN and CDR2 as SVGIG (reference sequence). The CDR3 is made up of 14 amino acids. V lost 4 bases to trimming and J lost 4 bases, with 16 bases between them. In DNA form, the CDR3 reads TGTGCCTGGAAATTTGGGAGTCCTGGAGAGACCCAGTACTTC. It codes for CAWKFGSPGETQYF.

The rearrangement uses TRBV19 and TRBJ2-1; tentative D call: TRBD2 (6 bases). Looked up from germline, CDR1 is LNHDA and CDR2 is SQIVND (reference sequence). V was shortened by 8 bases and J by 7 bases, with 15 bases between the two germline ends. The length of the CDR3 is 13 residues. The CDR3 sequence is CASAGGSRNEQFF. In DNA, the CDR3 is TGTGCCAGTGCTGGAGGGTCGCGTAATGAGCAGTTCTTC.